The present entry profiles one T cell receptor (beta chain) with its context. As yet, its antigen is unknown. The data derive from a study of T cells in Graves' hyperthyroidism and ophthalmopathy. Authors of the study amplified TCR beta CDR3 regions from RNA transcripts. With the HTBI primer set, the TCR CDR3 went through a first round of RT-PCR. MiXCR, applied by TCRdb to the multiplex PCR reads, yields one record per CDR3 protein. The sample includes approximately 560,000 distinct CDR3 sequences, 15% to 19% of them seen just once. Findings and limits, study-wide: The model's output predicted ophthalmopathy at a median of 6.5 months prior to onset. Also found in blood were most expanded thyroid clonotypes above 0.001.

The V gene's germline CDR1 is MDHEN and CDR2 SYDVKM. The CDR3 extends over 15 amino acids. V was clipped by 7 bases and J by 9 bases; unmatched bases: 7. This chain links TRBV28 with TRBJ1-6, with 12 bases lining up with TRBD1. The receptor comes from a woman under 40 with Graves' hyperthyroidism. The material sequenced was blood. CDR3 sequence: CASNAGQGAGSPLHF. The CDR3 DNA sequence: TGTGCCAGCAACGCGGGACAGGGGGCCGGTTCACCCCTCCACTTT.